This TCR beta chain originates from a study of T cells in Graves' hyperthyroidism and ophthalmopathy. About the research overall: Any treatment followed the collection of peripheral blood at initial diagnosis.

Amplified TCR beta CDR3 regions came from RNA transcripts. The HTBI primer set was used in a first-round RT-PCR of the TCR CDR3. TCRdb used MiXCR to reprocess the multiplex PCR reads, holding one entry per CDR3 protein. The profile shows 300,000 to 500,000 distinct CDR3 sequences, around 15% of them singletons. The study's findings and limits: Blood also showed most of the thyroid clonotypes that were expanded above 0.001.

The table lists this clonotype with many counts. Its specificity is not known. Exclusion followed for patients with uncontrolled infection, other autoimmune disease, pregnancy or lactation. The sequenced sample was blood. This receptor was obtained from a man aged 50 to 59 with Graves' ophthalmopathy.

The DNA of the CDR3 is TGTGCCAGCTCACCAGGGGCGGGGGGCCCAGTCGGAGCTTTCTTT. This translates into CASSPGAGGPVGAFF. V is TRBV18 and J is TRBJ1-1, with TRBD1 as a possible D gene (6 bases). V was shortened by 2 bases and J by 10 bases, with 20 bases between the two germline ends. The CDR3 has 15 amino acids. The germline gives CDR1 KGHSH, CDR2 LQKENI.